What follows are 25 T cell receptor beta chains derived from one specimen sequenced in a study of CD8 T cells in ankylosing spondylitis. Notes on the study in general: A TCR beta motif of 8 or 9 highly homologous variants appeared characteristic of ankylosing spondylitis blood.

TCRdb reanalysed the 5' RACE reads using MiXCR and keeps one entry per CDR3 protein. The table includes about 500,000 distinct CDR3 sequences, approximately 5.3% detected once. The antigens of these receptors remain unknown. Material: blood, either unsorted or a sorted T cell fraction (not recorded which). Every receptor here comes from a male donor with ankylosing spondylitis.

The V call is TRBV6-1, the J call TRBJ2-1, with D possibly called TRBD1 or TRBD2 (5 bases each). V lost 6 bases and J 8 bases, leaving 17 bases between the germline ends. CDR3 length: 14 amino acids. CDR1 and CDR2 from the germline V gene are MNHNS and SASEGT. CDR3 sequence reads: CASSRDRSGYEQFF. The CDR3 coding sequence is TGTGCCAGCAGCCGGGACCGGTCAGGTTATGAGCAGTTCTTC.

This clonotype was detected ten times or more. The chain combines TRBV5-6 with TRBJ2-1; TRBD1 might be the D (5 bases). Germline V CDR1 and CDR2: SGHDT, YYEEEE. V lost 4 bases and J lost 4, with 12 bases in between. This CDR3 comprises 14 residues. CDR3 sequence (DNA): TGTGCCAGCAGCGCGTGGGGCCGATACAATGAGCAGTTCTTC. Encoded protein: CASSAWGRYNEQFF.

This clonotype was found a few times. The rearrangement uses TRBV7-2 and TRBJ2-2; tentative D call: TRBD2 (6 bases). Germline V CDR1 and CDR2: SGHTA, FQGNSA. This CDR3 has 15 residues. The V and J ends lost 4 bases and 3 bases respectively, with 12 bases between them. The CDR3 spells CASSYLWGDTGELFF. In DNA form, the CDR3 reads TGTGCCAGCAGCTACTTATGGGGGGACACCGGGGAGCTGTTTTTT.

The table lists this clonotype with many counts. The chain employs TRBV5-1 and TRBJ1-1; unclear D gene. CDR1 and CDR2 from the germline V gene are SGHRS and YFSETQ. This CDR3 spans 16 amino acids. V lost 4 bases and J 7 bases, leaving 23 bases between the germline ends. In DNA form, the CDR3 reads TGCGCCAGCAGCCGAGACGGACGGAGTTCCCTTTATGAAGCTTTCTTT. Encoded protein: CASSRDGRSSLYEAFF.

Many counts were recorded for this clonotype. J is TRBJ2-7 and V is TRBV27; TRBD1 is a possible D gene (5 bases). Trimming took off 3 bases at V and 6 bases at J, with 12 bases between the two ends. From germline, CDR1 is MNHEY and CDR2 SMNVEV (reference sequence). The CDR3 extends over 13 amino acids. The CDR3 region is CASSFQGRFEQYF. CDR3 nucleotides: TGTGCCAGCAGTTTTCAGGGTAGGTTCGAGCAGTACTTC.

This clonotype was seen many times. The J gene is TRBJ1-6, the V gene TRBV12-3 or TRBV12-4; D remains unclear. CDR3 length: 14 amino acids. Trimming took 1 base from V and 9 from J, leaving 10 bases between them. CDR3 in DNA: TGTGCCAGCAGTTTAGGCCCCTTTGGTTCACCCCTCCACTTT. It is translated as CASSLGPFGSPLHF.

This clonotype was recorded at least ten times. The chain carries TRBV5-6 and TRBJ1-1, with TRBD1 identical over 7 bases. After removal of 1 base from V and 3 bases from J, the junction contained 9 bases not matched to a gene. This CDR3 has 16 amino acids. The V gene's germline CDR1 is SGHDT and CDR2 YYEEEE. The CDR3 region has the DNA TGTGCCAGCAGCTTGCCGTGGACAGGATTGGACACTGAAGCTTTCTTT. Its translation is CASSLPWTGLDTEAFF.

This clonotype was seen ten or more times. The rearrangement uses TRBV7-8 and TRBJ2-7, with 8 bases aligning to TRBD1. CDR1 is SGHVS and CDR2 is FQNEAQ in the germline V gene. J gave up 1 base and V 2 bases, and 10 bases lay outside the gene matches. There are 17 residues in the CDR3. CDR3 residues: CASSLNFWTGRSYEQYF. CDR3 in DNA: TGTGCCAGCAGCTTAAATTTTTGGACAGGGAGGTCCTACGAGCAGTACTTC.

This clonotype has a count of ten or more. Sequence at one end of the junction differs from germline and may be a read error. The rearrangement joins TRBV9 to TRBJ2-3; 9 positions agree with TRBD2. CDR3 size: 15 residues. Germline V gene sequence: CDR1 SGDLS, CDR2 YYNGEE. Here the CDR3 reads CASSVMGTSKDTQYF. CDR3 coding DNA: TGTGCCAGCAGCGTAATGGGGACTAGCAAAGATACGCAGTATTTT.

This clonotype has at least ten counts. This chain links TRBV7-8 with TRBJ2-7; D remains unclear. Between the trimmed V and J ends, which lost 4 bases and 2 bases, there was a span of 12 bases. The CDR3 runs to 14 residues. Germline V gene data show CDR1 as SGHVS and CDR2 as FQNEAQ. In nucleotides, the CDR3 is TGTGCCAGCAGCTACCTGGGTAGGGCCTACGAGCAGTACTTC. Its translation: CASSYLGRAYEQYF. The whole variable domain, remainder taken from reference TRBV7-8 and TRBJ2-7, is GAGVSQSPRYKVAKRGQDVALRCDPISGHVSLFWYQQALGQGPEFLTYFQNEAQLDKSGLPSDRFFAERPEGSVSTLKIQRTQQEDSAVYLCASSYLGRAYEQYFGPGTRLTVT.

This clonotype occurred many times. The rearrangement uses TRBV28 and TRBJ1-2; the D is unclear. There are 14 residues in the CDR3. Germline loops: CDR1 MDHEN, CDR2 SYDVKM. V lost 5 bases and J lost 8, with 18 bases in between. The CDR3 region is CASSPPFGSGGYTF. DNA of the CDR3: TGTGCCAGCAGTCCCCCCTTCGGCTCGGGAGGCTACACCTTC.

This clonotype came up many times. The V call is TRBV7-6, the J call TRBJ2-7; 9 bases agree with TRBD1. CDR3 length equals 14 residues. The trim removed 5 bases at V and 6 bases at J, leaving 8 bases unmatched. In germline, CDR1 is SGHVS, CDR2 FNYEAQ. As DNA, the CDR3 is TGTGCCAGCAGCGTAGGACAGGGGCGACCCGAGCAGTACTTC. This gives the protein CASSVGQGRPEQYF. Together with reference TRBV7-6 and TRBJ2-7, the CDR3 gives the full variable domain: GAGVSQSPRYKVTKRGQDVALRCDPISGHVSLYWYRQALGQGPEFLTYFNYEAQQDKSGLPNDRFSAERPEGSISTLTIQRTEQRDSAMYRCASSVGQGRPEQYFGPGTRLTVT.

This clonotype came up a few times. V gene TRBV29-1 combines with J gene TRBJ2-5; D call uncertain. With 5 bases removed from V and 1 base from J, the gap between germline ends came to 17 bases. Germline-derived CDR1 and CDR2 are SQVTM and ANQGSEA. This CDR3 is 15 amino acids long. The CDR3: CSVNSLGLIQETQYF. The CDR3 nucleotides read TGCAGCGTTAATTCGTTAGGGCTTATCCAAGAGACCCAGTACTTC.

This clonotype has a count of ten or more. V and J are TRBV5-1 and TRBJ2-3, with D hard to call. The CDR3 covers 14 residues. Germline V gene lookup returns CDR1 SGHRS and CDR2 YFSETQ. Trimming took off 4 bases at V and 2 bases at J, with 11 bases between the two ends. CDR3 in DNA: TGCGCCAGCAGCAAAGGACCTCCCACAGATACGCAGTATTTT. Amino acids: CASSKGPPTDTQYF.

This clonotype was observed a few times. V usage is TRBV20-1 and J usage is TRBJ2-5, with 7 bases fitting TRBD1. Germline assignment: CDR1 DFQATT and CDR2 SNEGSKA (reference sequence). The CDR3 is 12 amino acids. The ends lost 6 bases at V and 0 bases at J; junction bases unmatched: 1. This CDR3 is CSAGQNQETQYF. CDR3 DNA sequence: TGCAGTGCGGGACAGAACCAAGAGACCCAGTACTTC.

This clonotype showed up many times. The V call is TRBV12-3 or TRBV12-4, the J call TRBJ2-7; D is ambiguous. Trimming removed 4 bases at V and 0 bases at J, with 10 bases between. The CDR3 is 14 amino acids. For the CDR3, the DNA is TGTGCCAGCAGTTCCCCTCCTATCTCCTACGAGCAGTACTTC. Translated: CASSSPPISYEQYF.

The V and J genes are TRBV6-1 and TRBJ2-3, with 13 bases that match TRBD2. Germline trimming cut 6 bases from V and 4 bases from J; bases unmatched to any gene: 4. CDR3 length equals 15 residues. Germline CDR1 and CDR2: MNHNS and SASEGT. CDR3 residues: CASRRTSGRSDTQYF. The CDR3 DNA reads TGTGCCAGCAGGCGGACTAGCGGGAGATCAGATACGCAGTATTTT.

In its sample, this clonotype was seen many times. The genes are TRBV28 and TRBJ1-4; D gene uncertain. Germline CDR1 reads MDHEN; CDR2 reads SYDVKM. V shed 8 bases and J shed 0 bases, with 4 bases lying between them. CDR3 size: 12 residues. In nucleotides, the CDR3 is TGTGCCAGCGGGTCAACTAATGAAAAACTGTTTTTT. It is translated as CASGSTNEKLFF.

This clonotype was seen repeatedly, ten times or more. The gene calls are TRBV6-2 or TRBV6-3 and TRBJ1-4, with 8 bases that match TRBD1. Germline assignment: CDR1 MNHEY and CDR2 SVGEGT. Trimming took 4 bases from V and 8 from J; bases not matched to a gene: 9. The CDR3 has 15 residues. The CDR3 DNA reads TGTGCCAGCAGTTCAGGACAGGGATTCGTCGAAAAACTGTTTTTT. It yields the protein CASSSGQGFVEKLFF.

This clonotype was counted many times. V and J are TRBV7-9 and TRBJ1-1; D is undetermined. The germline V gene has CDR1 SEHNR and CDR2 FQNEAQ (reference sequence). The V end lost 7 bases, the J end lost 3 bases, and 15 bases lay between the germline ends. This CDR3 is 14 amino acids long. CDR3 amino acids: CASTGALSDTEAFF. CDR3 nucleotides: TGTGCCAGCACGGGTGCCTTATCGGACACTGAAGCTTTCTTT.

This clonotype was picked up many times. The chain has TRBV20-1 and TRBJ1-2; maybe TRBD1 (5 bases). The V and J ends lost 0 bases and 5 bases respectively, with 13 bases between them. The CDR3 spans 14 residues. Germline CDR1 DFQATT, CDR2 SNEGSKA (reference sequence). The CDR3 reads CSARDMGDAYGYTF. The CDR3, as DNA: TGCAGTGCTAGAGATATGGGGGACGCGTATGGCTACACCTTC.

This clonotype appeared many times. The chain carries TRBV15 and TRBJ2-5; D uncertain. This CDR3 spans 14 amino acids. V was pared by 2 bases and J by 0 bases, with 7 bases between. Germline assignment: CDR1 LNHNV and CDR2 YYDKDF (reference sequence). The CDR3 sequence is CATSRNLYQETQYF. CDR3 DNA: TGTGCCACCAGCAGAAACCTGTACCAAGAGACCCAGTACTTC.

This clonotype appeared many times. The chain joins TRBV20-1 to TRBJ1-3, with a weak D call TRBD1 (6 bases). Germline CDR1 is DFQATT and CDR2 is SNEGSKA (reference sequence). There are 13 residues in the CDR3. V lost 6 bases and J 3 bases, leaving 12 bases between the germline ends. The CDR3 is CSASRDNGNTIYF. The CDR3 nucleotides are TGCAGTGCCAGCCGGGACAATGGAAACACCATATATTTT.

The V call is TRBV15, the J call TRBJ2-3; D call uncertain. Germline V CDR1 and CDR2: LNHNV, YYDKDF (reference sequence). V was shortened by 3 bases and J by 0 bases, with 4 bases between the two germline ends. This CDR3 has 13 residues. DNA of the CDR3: TGTGCCACCAGCAGGGCTAGCACAGATACGCAGTATTTT. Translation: CATSRASTDTQYF. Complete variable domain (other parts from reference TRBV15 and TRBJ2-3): DAMVIQNPRYQVTQFGKPVTLSCSQTLNHNVMYWYQQKSSQAPKLLFHYYDKDFNNEADTPDNFQSRRPNTSFCFLDIRSPGLGDTAMYLCATSRASTDTQYFGPGTRLTVL.

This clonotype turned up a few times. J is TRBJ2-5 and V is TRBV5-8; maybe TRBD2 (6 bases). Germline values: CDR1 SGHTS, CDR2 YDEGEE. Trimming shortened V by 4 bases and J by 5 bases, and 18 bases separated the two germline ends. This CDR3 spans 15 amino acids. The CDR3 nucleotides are TGTGCCAGCAGCCGACGAGGGCATCGGGGGGAGACCCAGTACTTC. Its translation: CASSRRGHRGETQYF.